This T cell receptor (beta chain) comes out of a study of shared clonotypes between healthy human individuals. Only in-frame clones appear in the TCRdb table, and some are missing; sequencing was by immunoSEQ multiplex PCR. The repertoire has approximately 2,300,000 clones, roughly 92% of them found once; the top ten carry 0.3% to 0.4%. V gave up 5 bases and J gave up 6 bases, with 14 bases separating them. The length of the CDR3 is 14 residues. CDR1 SEHNR and CDR2 FQNEAQ come from the germline V gene (reference sequence). The chain recombines TRBV7-9 with TRBJ1-5, with D possibly TRBD1 on 6 matching bases. The receptor's source is a man younger than 35 in good health. Some clones in this sample may be carry-over from other donors' samples. Sample: naive CD4+ T cells from PBMCs. The subset was: CD45RA+ positively selected. The CDR3 region is CASSPSTGIQPQHF. CDR3 sequence (DNA): TGTGCCAGCAGCCCCTCTACAGGGATTCAGCCCCAGCATTTT. The full variable domain, with the rest looked up from reference TRBV7-9 and TRBJ1-5, is DTGVSQNPRHKITKRGQNVTFRCDPISEHNRLYWYRQTLGQGPEFLTYFQNEAQLEKSRLLSDRFSAERPKGSFSTLEIQRTEQGDSAMYLCASSPSTGIQPQHFGDGTRLSIL.